The T cell receptor beta chain under discussion was sequenced for a study of blood T cells in healthy people across ages. Study-level results: The long-lived group displayed more naive CD4+ cells, plus higher diversity, than the aged donors did.

The CDR3 runs 16 residues. As to this clonotype: What it binds is unknown. The junction shows a germline mismatch at one end, possibly a read error.

With a J-beta primer mix and a sample-barcoded 5' primer, a second PCR ran about 6 to 11 cycles. Each CDR3 protein is one row after TCRdb ran MiXCR on the 5' RACE reads. The sample yields some 1.7 million distinct CDR3 sequences, about 30% seen once. This sequence joins TRBV12-3 or TRBV12-4 and TRBJ2-5; 8 positions agree with TRBD2. The material sequenced was blood. The TCR sequence derives from a woman aged 25 to 45 in good health. CDR3 nucleotide sequence: TGTGCCAGCAGTTTGGCGCTAGCGGGCCTAGAAGAGGCCCAGTACTTC. This sequence encodes CASSLALAGLEEAQYF.